Listed below are T cell receptor beta chains from one sample, sequenced in a study of blood T cell repertoires in COVID-19. Assay: immunoSEQ multiplex PCR; the TCRdb copy retains only in-frame clones and omits some. The top ten clones hold approximately 6.1% of a sample with around 170,000 clones, roughly 80% of them seen once. The sample was peripheral blood. Source of these receptors: a woman aged 40 to 49 with acute or convalescent COVID-19. The CDR3 runs from the conserved cysteine through the conserved F or W. Each record gives: clone size, J gene, D gene, V gene, CDR3 DNA, CDR3 protein. The D gene is left open where the match is weak. Only some rows state a clone size, as once, few, many or a class for expanded clones.

abundance: once; j_gene: TRBJ2-1; d_gene: TRBD2; v_gene: TRBV15; CDR3nt: TGTGCCACCAGGAGCGGGGTTTACAATGAGCAGTTCTTC; CDR3aa: CATRSGVYNEQFF
abundance: -; j_gene: TRBJ2-3; d_gene: -; v_gene: TRBV29-1; CDR3nt: TGCAGCGTGAGAACAGATACGCAGTATTTT; CDR3aa: CSVRTDTQYF
abundance: once; j_gene: TRBJ2-6; d_gene: -; v_gene: TRBV30; CDR3nt: TGTGCCTGGAGAGAGCCCGGGGCCAACGTCCTGACTTTC; CDR3aa: CAWREPGANVLTF
abundance: -; j_gene: TRBJ2-1; d_gene: TRBD2; v_gene: TRBV5-1; CDR3nt: TGCGCCACCCGGACTAGCGGGGACAATGAGCAGTTCTTC; CDR3aa: CATRTSGDNEQFF
abundance: -; j_gene: TRBJ2-1; d_gene: TRBD2; v_gene: TRBV5-1; CDR3nt: TGCGCCAGCAGCTTGTCGCCTAGCGGGACCCATGAGCAGTTCTTC; CDR3aa: CASSLSPSGTHEQFF
abundance: -; j_gene: TRBJ2-2; d_gene: -; v_gene: TRBV24-1; CDR3nt: TGTGCCACCAGTGATCCACCAAGGGTAGGGGATCACGGGGAGCTGTTTTTT; CDR3aa: CATSDPPRVGDHGELFF
abundance: -; j_gene: TRBJ2-3; d_gene: -; v_gene: TRBV30; CDR3nt: TGTGCCTGGAAGAGAGATACGCAGTATTTT; CDR3aa: CAWKRDTQYF
abundance: once; j_gene: TRBJ1-3; d_gene: -; v_gene: TRBV7-9; CDR3nt: TGTGCCAGCAGCTTATCAGGAAACACCATATATTTT; CDR3aa: CASSLSGNTIYF
abundance: -; j_gene: TRBJ2-3; d_gene: TRBD2; v_gene: TRBV19; CDR3nt: TGTGCCAGTAGTGAAATAGCGGGAGGGGTGGATACGCAGTATTTT; CDR3aa: CASSEIAGGVDTQYF
abundance: -; j_gene: TRBJ1-2; d_gene: TRBD1; v_gene: TRBV6-1; CDR3nt: TGTGCCAGCAGTGAACCAGACAGGGCTGATGGCTACACCTTC; CDR3aa: CASSEPDRADGYTF
abundance: -; j_gene: TRBJ1-2; d_gene: -; v_gene: TRBV20-1; CDR3nt: TGCAGTGCTACCCCCACTGATGGCTACACCTTC; CDR3aa: CSATPTDGYTF
abundance: once; j_gene: TRBJ2-1; d_gene: TRBD1; v_gene: TRBV6-5; CDR3nt: TGTGCCAGCAGTTATGGGGACAGAGCCTACAATGAGCAGTTCTTC; CDR3aa: CASSYGDRAYNEQFF
abundance: -; j_gene: TRBJ2-2; d_gene: TRBD2; v_gene: TRBV7-6; CDR3nt: TGTGCCAGCAGCTTACTAGCGGGCACCGGGGAGCTGTTTTTT; CDR3aa: CASSLLAGTGELFF
abundance: -; j_gene: TRBJ2-7; d_gene: -; v_gene: TRBV6-5; CDR3nt: TGTGCCAGCAGTTACGACCACAGGGCCAACGAGCAGTACTTC; CDR3aa: CASSYDHRANEQYF
abundance: -; j_gene: TRBJ1-1; d_gene: -; v_gene: TRBV5-4; CDR3nt: TGTGCCAGCAGCTTACCAGGGAAGGGGGACACTGAAGCTTTCTTT; CDR3aa: CASSLPGKGDTEAFF
abundance: -; j_gene: TRBJ1-2; d_gene: -; v_gene: TRBV28; CDR3nt: TGTGCCAGCAGGATTATGACAGGTCCTAACTATGGCTACACCTTC; CDR3aa: CASRIMTGPNYGYTF
abundance: few; j_gene: TRBJ2-1; d_gene: TRBD1; v_gene: TRBV2; CDR3nt: TGTGCCAGCAGTCTCGGGACAGGAATCAATGAGCAGTTCTTC; CDR3aa: CASSLGTGINEQFF
abundance: -; j_gene: TRBJ2-1; d_gene: TRBD1; v_gene: TRBV30; CDR3nt: TGTGCCGGTCGACAGGGGCCCAACAATGAGCAGTTCTTC; CDR3aa: CAGRQGPNNEQFF
abundance: -; j_gene: TRBJ2-7; d_gene: TRBD1; v_gene: TRBV3-1/TRBV3-2; CDR3nt: TGTGCCAGCAGCCGGGACAGGGGCTACGAGCAGTACTTC; CDR3aa: CASSRDRGYEQYF